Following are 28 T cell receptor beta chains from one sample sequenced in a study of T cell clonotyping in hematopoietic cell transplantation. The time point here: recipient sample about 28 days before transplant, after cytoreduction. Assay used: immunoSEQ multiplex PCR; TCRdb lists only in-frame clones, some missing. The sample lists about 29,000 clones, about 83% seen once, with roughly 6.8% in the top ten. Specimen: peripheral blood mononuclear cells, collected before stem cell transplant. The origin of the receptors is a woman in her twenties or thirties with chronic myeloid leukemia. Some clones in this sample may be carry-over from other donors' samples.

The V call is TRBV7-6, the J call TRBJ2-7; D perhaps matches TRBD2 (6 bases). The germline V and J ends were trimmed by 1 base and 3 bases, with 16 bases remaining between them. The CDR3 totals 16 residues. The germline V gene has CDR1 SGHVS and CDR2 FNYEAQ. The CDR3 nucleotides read TGTGCCAGCAGCTTAGGGAGTGGGGGGTCCGGCTACGAGCAGTACTTC. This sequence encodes CASSLGSGGSGYEQYF.

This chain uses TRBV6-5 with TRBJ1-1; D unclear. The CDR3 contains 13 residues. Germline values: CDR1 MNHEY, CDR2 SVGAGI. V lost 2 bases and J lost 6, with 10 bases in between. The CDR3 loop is CASSYEGGSEAFF. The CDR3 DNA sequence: TGTGCCAGCAGTTACGAGGGAGGCTCTGAAGCTTTCTTT.

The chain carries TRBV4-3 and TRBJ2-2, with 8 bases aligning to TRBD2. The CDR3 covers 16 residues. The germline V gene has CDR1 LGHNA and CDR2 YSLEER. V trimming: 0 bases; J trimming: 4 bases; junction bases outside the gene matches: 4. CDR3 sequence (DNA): TGCGCCAGCAGCCAAGAAGCGGGGGCCATCACCGGGGAGCTGTTTTTT. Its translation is CASSQEAGAITGELFF.

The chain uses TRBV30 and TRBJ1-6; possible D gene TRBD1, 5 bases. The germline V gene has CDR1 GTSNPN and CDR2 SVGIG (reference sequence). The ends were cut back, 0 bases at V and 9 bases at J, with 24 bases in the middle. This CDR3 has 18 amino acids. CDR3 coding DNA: TGTGCCTGGAGTGTATCTAAAGGGGCGAGGGGCTATGGTTCACCCCTCCACTTT. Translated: CAWSVSKGARGYGSPLHF.

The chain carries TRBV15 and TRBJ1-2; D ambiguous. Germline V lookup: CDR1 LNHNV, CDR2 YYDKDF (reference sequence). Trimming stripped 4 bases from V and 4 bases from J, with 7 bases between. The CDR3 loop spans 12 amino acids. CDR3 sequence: CATSTRGYGYTF. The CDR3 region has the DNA TGTGCCACCAGCACAAGAGGCTATGGCTACACCTTC.

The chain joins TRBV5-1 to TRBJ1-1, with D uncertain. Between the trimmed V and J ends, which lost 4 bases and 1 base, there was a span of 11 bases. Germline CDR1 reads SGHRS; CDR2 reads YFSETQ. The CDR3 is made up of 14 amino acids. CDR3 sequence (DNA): TGCGCCAGCAGCAAAGGACGCGGGAACACTGAAGCTTTCTTT. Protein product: CASSKGRGNTEAFF.

CDR3 in amino acids: CASNLGLLHGDTQYF. The CDR3 DNA reads TGTGCCAGCAACCTGGGACTTTTACACGGTGATACGCAGTATTTT. The J gene is TRBJ2-3, the V gene TRBV5-5; tentatively, D is TRBD2 (6 bases). Germline CDR1 reads SGHKS; CDR2 reads YYEKEE (reference sequence). This CDR3 has 15 residues. Trimming cost V 6 bases and J 6 bases, with 20 bases left between them.

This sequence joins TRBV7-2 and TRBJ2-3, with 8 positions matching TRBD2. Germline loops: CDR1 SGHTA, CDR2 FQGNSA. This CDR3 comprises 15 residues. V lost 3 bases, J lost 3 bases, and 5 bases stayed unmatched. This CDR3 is CASSFVGGATDTQYF. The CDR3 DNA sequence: TGTGCCAGCAGCTTTGTCGGGGGGGCTACAGATACGCAGTATTTT. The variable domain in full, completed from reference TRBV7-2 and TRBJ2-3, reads GAGVSQSPSNKVTEKGKDVELRCDPISGHTALYWYRQSLGQGLEFLIYFQGNSAPDKSGLPSDRFSAERTGGSVSTLTIQRTQQEDSAVYLCASSFVGGATDTQYFGPGTRLTVL.

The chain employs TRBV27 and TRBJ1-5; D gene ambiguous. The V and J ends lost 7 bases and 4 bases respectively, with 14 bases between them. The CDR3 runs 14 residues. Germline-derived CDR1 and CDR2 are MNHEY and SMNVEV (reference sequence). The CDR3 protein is CASKSLVGNQPQHF. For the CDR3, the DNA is TGTGCCAGCAAATCGTTGGTCGGGAATCAGCCCCAGCATTTT.

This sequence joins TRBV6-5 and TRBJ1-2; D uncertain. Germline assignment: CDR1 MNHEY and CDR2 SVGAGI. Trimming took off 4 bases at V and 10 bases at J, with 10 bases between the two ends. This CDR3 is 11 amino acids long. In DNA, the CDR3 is TGTGCCAGCAGTTCGGGGTGGGCCTACACCTTC. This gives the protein CASSSGWAYTF.

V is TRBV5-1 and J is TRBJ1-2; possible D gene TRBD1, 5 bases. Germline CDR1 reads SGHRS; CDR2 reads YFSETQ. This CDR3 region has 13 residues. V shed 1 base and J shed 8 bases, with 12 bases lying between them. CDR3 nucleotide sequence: TGCGCCAGCAGCTTGCAGGGTGACTTCGGCTACACCTTC. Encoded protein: CASSLQGDFGYTF. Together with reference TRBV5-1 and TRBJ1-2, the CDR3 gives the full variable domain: KAGVTQTPRYLIKTRGQQVTLSCSPISGHRSVSWYQQTPGQGLQFLFEYFSETQRNKGNFPGRFSGRQFSNSRSEMNVSTLELGDSALYLCASSLQGDFGYTFGSGTRLTVV.

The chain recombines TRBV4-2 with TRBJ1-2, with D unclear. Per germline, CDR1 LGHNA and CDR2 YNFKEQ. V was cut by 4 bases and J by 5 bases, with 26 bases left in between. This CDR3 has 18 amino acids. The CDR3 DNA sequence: TGTGCCAGCAGCCTAGCTCCGCAATCGGGCCATTTGAATTATGGCTACACCTTC. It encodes CASSLAPQSGHLNYGYTF.

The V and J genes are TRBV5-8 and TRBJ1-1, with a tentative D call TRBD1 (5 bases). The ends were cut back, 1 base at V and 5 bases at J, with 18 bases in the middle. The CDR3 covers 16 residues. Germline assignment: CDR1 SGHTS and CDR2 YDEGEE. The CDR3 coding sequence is TGTGCCAGCAGCTTGAGTTGGTCTTACTGGGGGACTGAAGCTTTCTTT. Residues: CASSLSWSYWGTEAFF.

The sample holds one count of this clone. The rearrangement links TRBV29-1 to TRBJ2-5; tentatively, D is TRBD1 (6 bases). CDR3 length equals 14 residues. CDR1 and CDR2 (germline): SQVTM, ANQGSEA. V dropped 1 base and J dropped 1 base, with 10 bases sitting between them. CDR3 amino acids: CSVEGGQIQETQYF. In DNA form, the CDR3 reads TGCAGCGTTGAAGGCGGACAGATCCAAGAGACCCAGTACTTC.

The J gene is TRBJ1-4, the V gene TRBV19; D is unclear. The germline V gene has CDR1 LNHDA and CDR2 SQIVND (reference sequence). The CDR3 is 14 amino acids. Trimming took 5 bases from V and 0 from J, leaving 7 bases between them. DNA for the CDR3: TGTGCCAGTAGTCCGTGGGCAACTAATGAAAAACTGTTTTTT. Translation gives CASSPWATNEKLFF.

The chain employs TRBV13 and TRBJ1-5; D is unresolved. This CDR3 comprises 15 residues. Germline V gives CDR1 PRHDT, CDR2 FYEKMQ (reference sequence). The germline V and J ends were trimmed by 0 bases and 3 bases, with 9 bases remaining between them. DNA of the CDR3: TGTGCCAGCAGCTTAGGCCGAGGTTTCAATCAGCCCCAGCATTTT. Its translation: CASSLGRGFNQPQHF.

The CDR3 sequence is CASSLEHTGELFF. In DNA, the CDR3 is TGTGCCAGCAGTTTAGAACACACCGGGGAGCTGTTTTTT. This sequence joins TRBV27 and TRBJ2-2; D is uncertain. The germline V and J ends were trimmed by 2 bases and 3 bases, with 4 bases remaining between them. CDR1 and CDR2 (germline): MNHEY, SMNVEV (reference sequence). This CDR3 has 13 amino acids.

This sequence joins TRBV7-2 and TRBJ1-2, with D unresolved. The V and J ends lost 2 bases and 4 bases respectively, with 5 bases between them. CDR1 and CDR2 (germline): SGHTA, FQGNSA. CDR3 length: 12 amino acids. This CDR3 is CASSLNRYGYTF. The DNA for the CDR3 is TGTGCCAGCAGCTTAAACCGCTATGGCTACACCTTC.

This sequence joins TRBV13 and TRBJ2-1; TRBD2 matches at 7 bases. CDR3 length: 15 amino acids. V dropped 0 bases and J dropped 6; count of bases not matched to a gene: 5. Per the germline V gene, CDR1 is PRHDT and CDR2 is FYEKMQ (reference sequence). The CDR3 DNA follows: TGTGCCAGCAGCTTAGGCCCGACGGGGGGCAATGAGCAGTTCTTC. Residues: CASSLGPTGGNEQFF. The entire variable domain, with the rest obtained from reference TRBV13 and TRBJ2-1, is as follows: AAGVIQSPRHLIKEKRETATLKCYPIPRHDTVYWYQQGPGQDPQFLISFYEKMQSDKGSIPDRFSAQQFSDYHSELNMSSLELGDSALYFCASSLGPTGGNEQFFGPGTRLTVL.

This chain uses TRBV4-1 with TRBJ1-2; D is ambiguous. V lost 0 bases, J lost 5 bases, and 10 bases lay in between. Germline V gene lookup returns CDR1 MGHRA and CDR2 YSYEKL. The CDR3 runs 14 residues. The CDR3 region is CASSQDRAWYGYTF. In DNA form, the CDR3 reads TGCGCCAGCAGCCAAGATCGCGCGTGGTATGGCTACACCTTC.

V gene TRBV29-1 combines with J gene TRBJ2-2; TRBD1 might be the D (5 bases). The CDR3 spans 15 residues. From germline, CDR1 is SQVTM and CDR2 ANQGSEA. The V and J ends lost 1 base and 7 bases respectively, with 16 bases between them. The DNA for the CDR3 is TGCAGCGTTGAAGGCATCCAGGGTCAAAACGGGGAGCTGTTTTTT. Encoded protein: CSVEGIQGQNGELFF.

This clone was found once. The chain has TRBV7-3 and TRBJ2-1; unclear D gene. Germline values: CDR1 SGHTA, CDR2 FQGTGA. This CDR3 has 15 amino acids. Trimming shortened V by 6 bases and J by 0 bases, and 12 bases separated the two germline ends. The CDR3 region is CASSSDPGSYNEQFF. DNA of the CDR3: TGTGCCAGCAGTTCCGACCCAGGCTCCTACAATGAGCAGTTCTTC.

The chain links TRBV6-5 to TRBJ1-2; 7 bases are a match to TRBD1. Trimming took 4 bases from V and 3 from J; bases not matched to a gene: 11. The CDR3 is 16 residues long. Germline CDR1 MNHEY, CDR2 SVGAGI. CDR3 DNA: TGTGCCAGCAGTTCTCCAAGACAGGGTTTCCACTATGGCTACACCTTC. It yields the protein CASSSPRQGFHYGYTF.

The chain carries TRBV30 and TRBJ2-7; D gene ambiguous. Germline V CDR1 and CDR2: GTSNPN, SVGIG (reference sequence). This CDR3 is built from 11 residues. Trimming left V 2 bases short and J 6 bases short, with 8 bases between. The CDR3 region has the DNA TGTGCCTGGAGTCTTTACAGCGAGCAGTACTTC. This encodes CAWSLYSEQYF.

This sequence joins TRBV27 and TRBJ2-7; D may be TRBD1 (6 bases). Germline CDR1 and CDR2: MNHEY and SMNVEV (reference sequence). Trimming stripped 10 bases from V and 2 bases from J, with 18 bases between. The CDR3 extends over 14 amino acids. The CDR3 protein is CANPHRAPPYEQYV. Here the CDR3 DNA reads TGTGCCAATCCCCACAGGGCTCCCCCCTACGAGCAGTACGTC.

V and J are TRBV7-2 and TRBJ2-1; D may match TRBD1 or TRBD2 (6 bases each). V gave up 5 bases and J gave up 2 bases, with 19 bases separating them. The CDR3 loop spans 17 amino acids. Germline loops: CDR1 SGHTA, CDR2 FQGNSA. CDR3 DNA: TGTGCCAGCAGCCTAACTGGGGGGCCAAAGGCCTACAATGAGCAGTTCTTC. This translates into CASSLTGGPKAYNEQFF.

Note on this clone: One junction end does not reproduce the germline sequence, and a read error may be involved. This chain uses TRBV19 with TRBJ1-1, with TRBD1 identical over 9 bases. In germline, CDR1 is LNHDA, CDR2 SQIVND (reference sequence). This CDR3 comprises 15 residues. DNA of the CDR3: TGTGCCAGTAGTCTCTATGGGACAGGGAACGCTGAAGCTTTCTTT. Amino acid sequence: CASSLYGTGNAEAFF.

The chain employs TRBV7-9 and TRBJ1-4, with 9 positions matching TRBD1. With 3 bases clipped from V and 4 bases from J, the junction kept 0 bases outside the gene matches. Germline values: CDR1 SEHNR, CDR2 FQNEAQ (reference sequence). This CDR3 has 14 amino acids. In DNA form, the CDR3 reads TGTGCCAGCAGCTTGGACAGGGGTAATGAAAAACTGTTTTTT. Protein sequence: CASSLDRGNEKLFF. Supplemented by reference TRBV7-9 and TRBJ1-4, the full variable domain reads DTGVSQNPRHKITKRGQNVTFRCDPISEHNRLYWYRQTLGQGPEFLTYFQNEAQLEKSRLLSDRFSAERPKGSFSTLEIQRTEQGDSAMYLCASSLDRGNEKLFFGSGTQLSVL.